A single T cell receptor (beta chain) is shown here with its context. No antigen is known for it. The record originates from a study of cytomegalovirus exposure and HLA in healthy donors. Whole-study context: Earlier, 100 million or so unique TCR beta sequences were recovered from about 170 million T cells by an analysis. The early release's HLA-typed donors yielded roughly 85 million unique TCRs. Study-level results: Another analysis was done later, and it associated around 16,000 TCR beta sequences with HLA alleles at 0.05 false discovery rate. Most TCRs appeared rarely, but some public TCRs recurred in many donors.

Per germline, CDR1 LGHNA and CDR2 YNFKEQ. Between the trimmed V and J ends, which lost 1 base and 5 bases, there was a span of 11 bases. This CDR3 comprises 14 residues. PCR used 60 Vbeta primers and 13 Jbeta primers. Only in-frame clones appear in the TCRdb table, and some are missing; sequencing was by immunoSEQ multiplex PCR. The table shows approximately 190,000 clones, with around 86% occurring only once. J is TRBJ1-1 and V is TRBV4-2; no definite D call. This TCR was recovered from a woman aged 18 to 35 in good health and CMV-seronegative. The specimen sequenced was PBMCs. CDR3 loop: CASSQAGGVTEAFF. CDR3 sequence (DNA): TGTGCCAGCAGCCAAGCAGGAGGAGTTACTGAAGCTTTCTTT.